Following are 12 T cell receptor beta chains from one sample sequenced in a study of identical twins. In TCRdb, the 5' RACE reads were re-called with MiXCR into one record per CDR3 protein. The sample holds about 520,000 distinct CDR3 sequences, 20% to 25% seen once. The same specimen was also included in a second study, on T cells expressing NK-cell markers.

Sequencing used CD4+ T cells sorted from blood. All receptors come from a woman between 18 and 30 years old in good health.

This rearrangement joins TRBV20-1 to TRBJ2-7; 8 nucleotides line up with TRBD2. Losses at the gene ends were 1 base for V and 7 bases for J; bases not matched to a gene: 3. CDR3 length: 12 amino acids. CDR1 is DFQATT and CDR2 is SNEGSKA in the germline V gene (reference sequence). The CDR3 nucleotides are TGCAGTGCTAGAGTACAGCGGGAGGAGCAGTACTTC. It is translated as CSARVQREEQYF.

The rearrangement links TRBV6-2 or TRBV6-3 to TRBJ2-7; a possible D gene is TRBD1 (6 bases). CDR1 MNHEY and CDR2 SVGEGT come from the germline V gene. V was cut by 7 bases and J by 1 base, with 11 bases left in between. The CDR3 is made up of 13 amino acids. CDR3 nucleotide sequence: TGTGCCAGCACCCCGACAGGTTCCTACGAGCAGTACTTC. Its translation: CASTPTGSYEQYF.

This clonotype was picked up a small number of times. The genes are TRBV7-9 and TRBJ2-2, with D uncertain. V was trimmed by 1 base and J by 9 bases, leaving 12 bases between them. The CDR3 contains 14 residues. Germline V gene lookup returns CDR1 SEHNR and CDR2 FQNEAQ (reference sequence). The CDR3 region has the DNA TGTGCCAGCAGCTTAGAATCTTCTTCCAGGGAGCTGTTTTTT. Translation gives CASSLESSSRELFF. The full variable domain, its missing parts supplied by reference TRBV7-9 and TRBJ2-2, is DTGVSQNPRHKITKRGQNVTFRCDPISEHNRLYWYRQTLGQGPEFLTYFQNEAQLEKSRLLSDRFSAERPKGSFSTLEIQRTEQGDSAMYLCASSLESSSRELFFGEGSRLTVL.

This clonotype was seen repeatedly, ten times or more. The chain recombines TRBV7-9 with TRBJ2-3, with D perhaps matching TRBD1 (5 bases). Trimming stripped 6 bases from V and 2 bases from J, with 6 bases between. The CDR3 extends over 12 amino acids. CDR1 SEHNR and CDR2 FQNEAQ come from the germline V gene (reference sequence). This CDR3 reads CASRDNTDTQYF. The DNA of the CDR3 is TGTGCCAGCAGGGACAACACAGATACGCAGTATTTT.

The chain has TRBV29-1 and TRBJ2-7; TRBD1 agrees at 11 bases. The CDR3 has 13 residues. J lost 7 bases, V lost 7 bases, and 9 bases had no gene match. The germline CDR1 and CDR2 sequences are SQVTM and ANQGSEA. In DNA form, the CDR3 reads TGCAGCGCTGGGACAGGGGGTAGTGGAGAGCAGTACTTC. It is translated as CSAGTGGSGEQYF.

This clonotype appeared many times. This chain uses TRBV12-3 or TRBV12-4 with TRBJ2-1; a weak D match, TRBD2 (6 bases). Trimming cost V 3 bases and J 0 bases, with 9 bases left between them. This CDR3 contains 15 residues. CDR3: CASSLIGSSYNEQFF. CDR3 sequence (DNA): TGTGCCAGCAGTTTGATCGGGAGCTCCTACAATGAGCAGTTCTTC.

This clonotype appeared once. Here the CDR3 reads CATSRGTKRDEQFF. The CDR3, as DNA: TGTGCCACCAGCAGAGGAACAAAGAGGGATGAGCAGTTCTTC. The chain combines TRBV15 with TRBJ2-1; tentatively, D is TRBD2 (5 bases). Trimming stripped 1 base from V and 8 bases from J, with 12 bases between. This CDR3 is 14 amino acids long. From germline, CDR1 is LNHNV and CDR2 YYDKDF (reference sequence). Full variable domain (rest looked up from reference TRBV15 and TRBJ2-1): DAMVIQNPRYQVTQFGKPVTLSCSQTLNHNVMYWYQQKSSQAPKLLFHYYDKDFNNEADTPDNFQSRRPNTSFCFLDIRSPGLGDTAMYLCATSRGTKRDEQFFGPGTRLTVL.

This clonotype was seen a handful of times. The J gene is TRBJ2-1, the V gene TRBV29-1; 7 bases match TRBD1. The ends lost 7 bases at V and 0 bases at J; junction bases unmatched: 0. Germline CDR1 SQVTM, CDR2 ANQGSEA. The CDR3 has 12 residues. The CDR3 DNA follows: TGCAGCGGGGACAGCTCCTACAATGAGCAGTTCTTC. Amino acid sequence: CSGDSSYNEQFF.

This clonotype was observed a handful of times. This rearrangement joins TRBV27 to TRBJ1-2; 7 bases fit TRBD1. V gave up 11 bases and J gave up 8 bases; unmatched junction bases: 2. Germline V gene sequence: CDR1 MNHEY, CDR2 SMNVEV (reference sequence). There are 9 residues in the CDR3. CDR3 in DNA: TGTGCCCAGGGGGGCGGCTACACCTTC. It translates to CAQGGGYTF.

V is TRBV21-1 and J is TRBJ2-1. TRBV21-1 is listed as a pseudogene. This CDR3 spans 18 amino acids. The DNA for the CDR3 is TGTGCCAGCAGCAAAGCGCTTTTAAAAAGGAGCTCCTACAATGAGCAGTTCTTC. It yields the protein CASSKALLKRSSYNEQFF.

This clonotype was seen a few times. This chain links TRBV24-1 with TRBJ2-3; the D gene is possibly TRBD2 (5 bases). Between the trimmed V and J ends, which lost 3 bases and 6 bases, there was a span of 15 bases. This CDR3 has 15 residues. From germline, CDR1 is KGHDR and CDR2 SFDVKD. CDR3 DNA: TGTGCCACCAGTGATCCCGGACTTTCCGGGGATACGCAGTATTTT. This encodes CATSDPGLSGDTQYF.

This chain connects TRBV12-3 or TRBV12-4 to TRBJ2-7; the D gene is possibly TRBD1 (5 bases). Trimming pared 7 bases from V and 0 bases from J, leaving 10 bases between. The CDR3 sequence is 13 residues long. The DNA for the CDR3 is TGTGCCAGCAAGAGTCAGGGCTCCTACGAGCAGTACTTC. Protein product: CASKSQGSYEQYF.